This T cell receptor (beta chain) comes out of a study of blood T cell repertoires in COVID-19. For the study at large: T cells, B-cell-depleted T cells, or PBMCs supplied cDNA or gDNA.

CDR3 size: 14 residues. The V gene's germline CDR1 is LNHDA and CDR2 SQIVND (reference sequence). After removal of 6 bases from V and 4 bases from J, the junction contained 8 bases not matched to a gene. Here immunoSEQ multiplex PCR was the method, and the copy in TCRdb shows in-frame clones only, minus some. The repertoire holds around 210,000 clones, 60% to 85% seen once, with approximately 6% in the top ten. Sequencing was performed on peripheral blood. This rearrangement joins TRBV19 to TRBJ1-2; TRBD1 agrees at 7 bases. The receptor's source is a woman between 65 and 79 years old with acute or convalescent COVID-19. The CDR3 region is CASRVTGVPYGYTF. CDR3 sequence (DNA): TGTGCCAGTAGAGTCACAGGGGTACCCTATGGCTACACCTTC.